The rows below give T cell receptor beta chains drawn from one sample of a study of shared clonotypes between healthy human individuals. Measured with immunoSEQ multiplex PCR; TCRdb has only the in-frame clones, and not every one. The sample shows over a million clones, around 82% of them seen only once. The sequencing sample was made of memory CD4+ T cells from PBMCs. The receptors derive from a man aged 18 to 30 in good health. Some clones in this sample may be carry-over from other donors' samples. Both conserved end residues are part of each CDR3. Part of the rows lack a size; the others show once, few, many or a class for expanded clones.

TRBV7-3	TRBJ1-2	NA	CASSSGTGDGYTF
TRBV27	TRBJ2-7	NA	CASSPRGRGPYEQYF
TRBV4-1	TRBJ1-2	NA	CASSQPTSRNYGYTF
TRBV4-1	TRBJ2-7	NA	CASSLGTGLSSYEQYF
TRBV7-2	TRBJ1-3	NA	CASSLVGPAGNTIYF
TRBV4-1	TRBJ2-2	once	CASTQFSQPTGELFF
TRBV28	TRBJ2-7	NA	CASSLTPAYEQYF
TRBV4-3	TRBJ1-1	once	CASSQDVAGRVNTEAFF
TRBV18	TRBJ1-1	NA	CASSPYTGTPITEAFF
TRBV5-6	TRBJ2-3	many	CASSTPTASTDTQYF
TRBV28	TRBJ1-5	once	CASRRGTNPTQHF
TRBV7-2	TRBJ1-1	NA	CASSWTRAGGTEAFF
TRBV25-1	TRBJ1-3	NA	CASSRGTSGNTIYF
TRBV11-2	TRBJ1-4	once	CASREQQGVREKLFF
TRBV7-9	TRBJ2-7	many	CASSSSERTSYEQYF
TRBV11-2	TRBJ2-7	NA	CASSPFGAVSYEQYF
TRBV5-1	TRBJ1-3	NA	CASSFSTGRGGNTIYF
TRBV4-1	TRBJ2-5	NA	CASSQGREGLHSETQYF
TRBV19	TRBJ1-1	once	CASSSRTGSTEAFF
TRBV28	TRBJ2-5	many	CASSIPGGQRTQYF
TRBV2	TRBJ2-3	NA	CASGRPGLAGDTQYF
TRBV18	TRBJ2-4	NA	CASSPHSPGQGDIQYF
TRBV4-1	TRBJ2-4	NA	CASSQDKGQVKLAKNIQYF
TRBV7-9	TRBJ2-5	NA	CASSSRSFSYQETQYF
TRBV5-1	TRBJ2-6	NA	CASSLGRSGANVLTF
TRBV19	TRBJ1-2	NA	CASSMLGRSYGYTF
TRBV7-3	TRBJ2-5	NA	CASSPNGQGSETQYF
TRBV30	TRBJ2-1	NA	CAWGPYNEQFF
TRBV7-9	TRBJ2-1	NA	CASSRGGRESSYNEQFF
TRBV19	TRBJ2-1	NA	CASSSLQGSYNEQFF
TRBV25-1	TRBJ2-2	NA	CASMPQGRTGELFF
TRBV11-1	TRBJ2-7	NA	CASSSSDRDLSSYEQYF
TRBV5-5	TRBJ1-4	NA	CASSLVATNEKLFF
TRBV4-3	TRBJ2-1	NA	CASSQERRNEQFF
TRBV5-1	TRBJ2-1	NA	CASSFGGFNEQFF
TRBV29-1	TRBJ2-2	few	CSVEDRAGELFF
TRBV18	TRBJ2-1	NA	CASSPRRASYNEQFF
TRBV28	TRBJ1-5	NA	CASGGSASNQPQHF
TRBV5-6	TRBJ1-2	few	CASSLLAAGPGYTF
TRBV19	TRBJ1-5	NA	CASSTSGGRQPQHF
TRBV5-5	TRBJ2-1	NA	CATNSGRSYNEQFF
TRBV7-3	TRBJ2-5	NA	CASSLRLDGTQYF
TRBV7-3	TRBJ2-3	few	CASSLFGWADTQYF
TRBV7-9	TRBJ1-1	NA	CASSSFQGDTEAFF
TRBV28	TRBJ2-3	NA	CASSPGLDTDTQYF
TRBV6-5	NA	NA	CASSYSPAKSYEQYF
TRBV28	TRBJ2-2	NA	CASGQGGTGELFF